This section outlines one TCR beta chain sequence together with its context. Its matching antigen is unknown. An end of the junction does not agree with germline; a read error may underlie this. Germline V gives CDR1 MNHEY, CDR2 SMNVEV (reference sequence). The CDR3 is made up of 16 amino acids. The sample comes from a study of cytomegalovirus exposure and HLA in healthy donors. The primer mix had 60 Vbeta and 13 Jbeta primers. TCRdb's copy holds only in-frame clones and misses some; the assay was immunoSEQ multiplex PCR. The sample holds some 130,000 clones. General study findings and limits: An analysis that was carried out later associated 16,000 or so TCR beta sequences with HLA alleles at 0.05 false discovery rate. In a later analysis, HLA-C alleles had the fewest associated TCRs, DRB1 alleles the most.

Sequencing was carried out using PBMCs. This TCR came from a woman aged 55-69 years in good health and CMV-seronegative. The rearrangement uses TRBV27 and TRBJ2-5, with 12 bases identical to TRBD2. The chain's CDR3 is CTSSRTSGRIQETQYF. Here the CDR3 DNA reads TGTACCAGCAGTCGTACTAGCGGGAGGATCCAAGAGACCCAGTACTTC.